The clone carrying this T cell receptor (beta chain) was counted at least ten times. This record comes from a study of T cells in Graves' hyperthyroidism and ophthalmopathy. The CDR3 is 16 amino acids. CDR1 is SGHDT, CDR2 YYEEEE, per germline. Losses at the gene ends were 2 bases for V and 0 bases for J; bases not matched to a gene: 7. Researchers amplified the TCR beta CDR3 regions from RNA transcripts. Carried out on the TCR CDR3, a first-round RT-PCR used the HTBI primer set. MiXCR, applied by TCRdb to the multiplex PCR reads, yields one record per CDR3 protein. The sample lists about 400,000 distinct CDR3 sequences; roughly 15% were seen once.

This chain uses TRBV5-6 with TRBJ2-7; 8 bases map to TRBD1. This sequence originates from a woman under 40 with Graves' ophthalmopathy. The sequenced material came from blood. In DNA form, the CDR3 reads TGTGCCAGCAGCTTTCGGACAGGGACCTACTCCTACGAGCAGTACTTC. Encoded protein: CASSFRTGTYSYEQYF.